This paragraph covers one T cell receptor (beta chain) sequence. The data derive from a study of OX40 agonist ivuxolimab in advanced cancers. The wider study: From roughly 20 to 85 years was the age range, with a mean of about 56 years, and around 84% were male.

With autoimmune disease history or systemic immunosuppression, patients were excluded. Only in-frame clones appear in the TCRdb table, and some are missing; sequencing was by immunoSEQ multiplex PCR. Of about 18,000 clones in the sample, around three quarters were seen once. Deletions cut 2 bases from V and 3 bases from J, with 11 bases between. The germline CDR1 and CDR2 sequences are MNHEY and SVGAGI. This CDR3 contains 14 residues. The rearrangement joins TRBV6-5 to TRBJ2-7, with D unresolved. The source was CD4+ or CD8+ T cells sorted from blood, collected in a trial of the OX40 agonist ivuxolimab. The receptor was isolated from an adult with an advanced solid tumor such as melanoma, head and neck, liver or kidney cancer. In DNA form, the CDR3 reads TGTGCCAGCAGTTACCGAGAAGCAGGCTACGAGCAGTACTTC. This gives the protein CASSYREAGYEQYF.